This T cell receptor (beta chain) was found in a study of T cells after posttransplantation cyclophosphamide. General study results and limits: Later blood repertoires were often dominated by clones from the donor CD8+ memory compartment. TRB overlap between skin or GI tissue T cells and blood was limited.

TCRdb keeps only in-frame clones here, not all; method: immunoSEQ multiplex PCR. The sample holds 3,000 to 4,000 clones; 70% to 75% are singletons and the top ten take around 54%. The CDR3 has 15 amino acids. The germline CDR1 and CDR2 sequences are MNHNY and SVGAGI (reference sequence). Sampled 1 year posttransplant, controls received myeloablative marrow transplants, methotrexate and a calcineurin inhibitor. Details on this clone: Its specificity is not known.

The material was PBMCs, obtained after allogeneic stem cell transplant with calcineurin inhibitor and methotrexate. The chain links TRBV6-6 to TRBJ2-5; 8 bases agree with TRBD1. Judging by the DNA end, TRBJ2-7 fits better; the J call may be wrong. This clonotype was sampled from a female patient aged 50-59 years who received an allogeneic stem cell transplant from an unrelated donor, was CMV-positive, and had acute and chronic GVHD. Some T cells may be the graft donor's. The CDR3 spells CASRLTGTGGYEQYF. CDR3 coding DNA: TGTGCCAGCAGGTTGACCGGGACAGGAGGCTACGAGCAGTACTTC.